The 13 T cell receptor beta chains presented below share a single source sample, sequenced in a study of Graves' ophthalmopathy and Graves' hyperthyroidism. RNA transcripts were the template, and TCR beta CDR3 regions were amplified from them. First-round RT-PCR employed HTBI primers, with a second-round multiplex PCR after it. Using its own MiXCR run on the multiplex PCR reads, TCRdb lists one record per CDR3 protein. This sample carries about 220,000 distinct CDR3 sequences, roughly a fifth of them seen once, and the ten largest clones take around two fifths. The material sequenced was peripheral blood. The receptors come from a woman in her forties or fifties with Graves' ophthalmopathy.

This clonotype was counted ten times or more. In nucleotides, the CDR3 is TGCGCCAGCAGTCGGACAGAGGGCACTGAAGCTTTCTTT. It yields the protein CASSRTEGTEAFF. This chain links TRBV4-1 with TRBJ1-1; tentative D call: TRBD1 (6 bases). The length of the CDR3 is 13 residues. The germline V gene encodes CDR1 MGHRA and CDR2 YSYEKL. V was trimmed by 6 bases and J by 4 bases, leaving 12 bases between them.

This clonotype was counted many times. The rearrangement links TRBV24-1 to TRBJ1-2; D is uncertain. V lost 11 bases and J lost 1, with 13 bases in between. The CDR3 is 13 residues long. Germline assignment: CDR1 KGHDR and CDR2 SFDVKD. The CDR3 sequence is CAISSGNNYGYTF. CDR3 coding DNA: TGTGCCATCTCATCTGGAAATAACTATGGCTACACCTTC.

The CDR3 sequence: CASTPVQGYTEAFF. The CDR3 DNA reads TGTGCCAGCACCCCGGTACAGGGTTACACTGAAGCTTTCTTT. The chain joins TRBV6-1 to TRBJ1-1; D perhaps matches TRBD1 (6 bases). The CDR3 consists of 14 residues. CDR1 is MNHNS and CDR2 is SASEGT in the germline V gene. V shed 7 bases and J shed 3 bases, with 15 bases lying between them.

This clonotype occurred a few times. The rearrangement links TRBV6-4 to TRBJ1-1; the D is unclear. The CDR3 runs 13 residues. Trimming removed 7 bases from V and 1 base from J, with 10 bases in between. Germline V gene sequence: CDR1 MRHNA, CDR2 SNTAGT. DNA of the CDR3: TGTGCCAGCAACGCCGCCCCGAACACTGAAGCTTTCTTT. It is translated as CASNAAPNTEAFF.

The gene calls are TRBV29-1 and TRBJ2-5, with 11 bases matching TRBD2. The CDR3 runs to 16 residues. Losses at the gene ends were 3 bases for V and 4 bases for J; bases not matched to a gene: 10. Germline CDR1 is SQVTM and CDR2 is ANQGSEA. The CDR3 is CSVEGLAGGTSETQYF. As DNA, the CDR3 is TGCAGCGTTGAGGGGCTAGCGGGAGGAACCTCAGAGACCCAGTACTTC.

This rearrangement joins TRBV6-1 to TRBJ2-2; 7 nucleotides agree with TRBD1. Unmatched junction bases numbered 4, after V lost 6 bases and J lost 0 bases. The germline CDR1 and CDR2 sequences are MNHNS and SASEGT. The CDR3 is made up of 15 amino acids. Here the CDR3 reads CASSGDRANTGELFF. The CDR3 nucleotides read TGTGCCAGCAGCGGAGACAGGGCGAACACCGGGGAGCTGTTTTTT.

This clonotype was detected ten times or more. V and J are TRBV30 and TRBJ2-5; 12 bases line up with TRBD1. Germline V gene data show CDR1 as GTSNPN and CDR2 as SVGIG (reference sequence). V dropped 2 bases and J dropped 4; count of bases not matched to a gene: 5. The CDR3 has 15 residues. The CDR3 region is CAWSPGTGGRETQYF. CDR3 DNA sequence: TGTGCCTGGAGTCCCGGGACAGGGGGCCGAGAGACCCAGTACTTC.

This clonotype was picked up many times. The chain employs TRBV5-1 and TRBJ2-2, with D possibly TRBD2 on 6 matching bases. This CDR3 spans 15 amino acids. Deletions cut 2 bases from V and 0 bases from J, with 8 bases between. The germline CDR1 and CDR2 sequences are SGHRS and YFSETQ. CDR3: CASSLAGPNTGELFF. The CDR3 nucleotides are TGCGCCAGCAGCTTAGCGGGCCCGAACACCGGGGAGCTGTTTTTT. The whole variable domain, filled in from reference TRBV5-1 and TRBJ2-2, reads KAGVTQTPRYLIKTRGQQVTLSCSPISGHRSVSWYQQTPGQGLQFLFEYFSETQRNKGNFPGRFSGRQFSNSRSEMNVSTLELGDSALYLCASSLAGPNTGELFFGEGSRLTVL.

There are many counts of this clonotype. This sequence joins TRBV18 and TRBJ1-1, with a possible D match to TRBD1 (5 bases). V was cut by 5 bases and J by 6 bases, with 13 bases left in between. This CDR3 spans 13 amino acids. Germline CDR1 reads KGHSH; CDR2 reads LQKENI. CDR3 DNA: TGTGCCAGCTCAAGGGTGGCGGGGGCTGAAGCTTTCTTT. Protein product: CASSRVAGAEAFF.

This clonotype was detected many times. V gene TRBV6-5 combines with J gene TRBJ2-7, with 12 bases matching TRBD2. Losses at the gene ends were 6 bases for V and 9 bases for J; bases not matched to a gene: 6. Germline V CDR1 and CDR2: MNHEY, SVGAGI. The CDR3 totals 13 residues. CDR3 sequence (DNA): TGTGCCAGCAGCTTGACTAGCGGGAGTATGCAGTACTTC. This codes for CASSLTSGSMQYF.

The gene calls are TRBV6-2 or TRBV6-3 and TRBJ2-7, with 7 bases matching TRBD2. Germline CDR1 reads MNHEY; CDR2 reads SVGEGT. The CDR3 totals 15 residues. V dropped 0 bases and J dropped 2; count of bases not matched to a gene: 4. CDR3 sequence (DNA): TGTGCCAGCAGTTACTCCTGGGGGGGAGCCTACGAGCAGTACTTC. Amino acid sequence: CASSYSWGGAYEQYF.

The sample holds many counts of this clonotype. V and J are TRBV28 and TRBJ2-5, with 11 bases that match TRBD1. V shed 6 bases and J 2 bases; nucleotides not matched to a gene: 11. The CDR3 loop spans 17 amino acids. In germline, CDR1 is MDHEN, CDR2 SYDVKM. The chain's CDR3 is CASRPSPGQGVQETQYF. CDR3 in DNA: TGTGCCAGCAGACCCTCCCCGGGACAGGGGGTACAAGAGACCCAGTACTTC.

This clonotype appeared many times. The CDR3 here is CASSYGAGGVETQYF. DNA for the CDR3: TGTGCCAGCAGTTACGGAGCAGGGGGCGTGGAGACCCAGTACTTC. The chain joins TRBV6-5 to TRBJ2-5; the match to TRBD1 covers 8 bases. Germline values: CDR1 MNHEY, CDR2 SVGAGI. The CDR3 runs to 15 residues. Trimming took 2 bases from V and 5 from J; bases not matched to a gene: 7.